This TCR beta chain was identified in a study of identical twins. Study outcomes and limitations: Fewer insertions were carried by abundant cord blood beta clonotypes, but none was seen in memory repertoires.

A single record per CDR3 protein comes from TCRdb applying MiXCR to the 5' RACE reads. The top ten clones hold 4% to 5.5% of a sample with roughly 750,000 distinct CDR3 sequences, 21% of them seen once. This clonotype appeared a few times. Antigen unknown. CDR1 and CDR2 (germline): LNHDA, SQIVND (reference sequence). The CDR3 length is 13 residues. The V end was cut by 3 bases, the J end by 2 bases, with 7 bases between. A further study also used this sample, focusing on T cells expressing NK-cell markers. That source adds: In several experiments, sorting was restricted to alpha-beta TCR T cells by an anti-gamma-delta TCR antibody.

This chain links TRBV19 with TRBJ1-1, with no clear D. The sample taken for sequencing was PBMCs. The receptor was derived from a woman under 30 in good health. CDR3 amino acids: CASSISTNTEAFF. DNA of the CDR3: TGTGCCAGTAGTATCTCGACTAACACTGAAGCTTTCTTT.